The 18 T cell receptor beta chains given below trace back to one sample, sequenced in a study of regulatory T cells in long-lasting Graves disease. Construction of the TCR beta libraries employed iRepertoire HTBI primers in conjunction with Arm-PCR of CDR3 regions. MiXCR, run by TCRdb on the multiplex PCR reads, gives a single entry per CDR3 protein. This sample has 580,000 or so distinct CDR3 sequences, with about 16% found just once. Time point meaning: newly diagnosed GD, antithyroid drugs for less than 3 months. Researchers made the TCR library from RNA that was extracted from PBMCs. This same sample was also part of a study on T cells in Graves' hyperthyroidism and ophthalmopathy.

This specimen consisted of peripheral blood mononuclear cells (PBMCs), obtained at new diagnosis, from a patient treated with antithyroid drugs. The origin of the receptors is a man between 18 and 29 years old with Graves disease.

This clonotype was seen many times. V usage is TRBV28 and J usage is TRBJ2-7; 8 bases are shared with TRBD1. Germline lookup yields CDR1 MDHEN and CDR2 SYDVKM. V lost 7 bases to trimming and J lost 4 bases; unmatched junction nucleotides: 9. The CDR3 extends over 14 amino acids. The CDR3 nucleotides are TGTGCCAGCACCCGACAGGGGAGTTGGTACGAGCAGTACTTC. This encodes CASTRQGSWYEQYF. The entire variable domain, with the rest obtained from reference TRBV28 and TRBJ2-7, is as follows: DVKVTQSSRYLVKRTGEKVFLECVQDMDHENMFWYRQDPGLGLRLIYFSYDVKMKEKGDIPEGYSVSREKKERFSLILESASTNQTSMYLCASTRQGSWYEQYFGPGTRLTVT.

This rearrangement joins TRBV19 to TRBJ2-2; D unresolved. V was trimmed by 0 bases and J by 4 bases, leaving 3 bases between them. The CDR3 length is 13 residues. Per the germline V gene, CDR1 is LNHDA and CDR2 is SQIVND (reference sequence). The CDR3 nucleotides read TGTGCCAGTAGTATAGATCCCACCGGGGAGCTGTTTTTT. This codes for CASSIDPTGELFF.

This clonotype was detected ten times or more. The rearrangement joins TRBV2 to TRBJ1-1; unclear D gene. V was shortened by 8 bases and J by 4 bases, with 8 bases between the two germline ends. This CDR3 is built from 11 residues. Germline V gene sequence: CDR1 SNHLY, CDR2 FYNNEI. CDR3 sequence reads: CASVGVTEAFF. CDR3 nucleotide sequence: TGTGCCAGCGTAGGAGTCACTGAAGCTTTCTTT. Looking up the rest from reference TRBV2 and TRBJ1-1 gives the full variable domain: EPEVTQTPSHQVTQMGQEVILRCVPISNHLYFYWYRQILGQKVEFLVSFYNNEISEKSEIFDDQFSVERPDGSNFTLKIRSTKLEDSAMYFCASVGVTEAFFGQGTRLTVV.

This clonotype has a count of ten or more. The V gene is TRBV6-2 or TRBV6-3, the J gene TRBJ2-1; TRBD2 might be the D (5 bases). Germline V CDR1 and CDR2: MNHEY, SVGEGT. This CDR3 region has 18 residues. V lost 0 bases, J lost 0 bases, and 15 bases lay in between. The CDR3 coding sequence is TGTGCCAGCAGTTACTCGAGATTGGAAGCGGCCTCCTACAATGAGCAGTTCTTC. Translating it yields CASSYSRLEAASYNEQFF.

Concerning this clonotype: Just one base apart from a much larger clone, this may be a read error. This chain joins TRBV5-6 and TRBJ1-1; 8 bases fit TRBD1. The V gene's germline CDR1 is SGHDT and CDR2 YYEEEE. CDR3 size: 13 residues. The CDR3 is CDSSLGQGAHAFF. The DNA for the CDR3 is TGTGACAGCAGCTTGGGTCAGGGGGCGCATGCTTTCTTT.

This clonotype has just one count. V is TRBV19 and J is TRBJ2-2; TRBD1 matches at 7 bases. Trimming removed 5 bases from V and 7 bases from J; junction bases left unmatched: 1. Germline V gene lookup returns CDR1 LNHDA and CDR2 SQIVND (reference sequence). This CDR3 spans 12 amino acids. This CDR3 reads CASSYRGGELFF. For the CDR3, the DNA is TGTGCCAGTAGTTACAGGGGCGGGGAGCTGTTTTTT.

This clonotype was picked up a small number of times. The chain uses TRBV7-9 and TRBJ2-7, with D possibly TRBD1 on 5 matching bases. The CDR3 length is 14 residues. V was pared by 5 bases and J by 2 bases, with 13 bases between. The germline V gene has CDR1 SEHNR and CDR2 FQNEAQ (reference sequence). The CDR3, as DNA: TGTGCCAGCAGCACCATACAGGTCGCCTACGAGCAGTACTTC. Protein sequence: CASSTIQVAYEQYF.

This clonotype occurred many times. The chain uses TRBV28 and TRBJ1-5, with 7 bases matching TRBD1. V was clipped by 1 base and J by 7 bases; unmatched bases: 10. The length of the CDR3 is 16 residues. The germline CDR1 and CDR2 sequences are MDHEN and SYDVKM. The CDR3 DNA reads as TGTGCCAGCAGTTTATCGGGAGGGGGCGCCGGGCAGCCCCAGCATTTT. Its protein is CASSLSGGGAGQPQHF. The complete variable domain, with remaining parts taken from reference TRBV28 and TRBJ1-5, reads DVKVTQSSRYLVKRTGEKVFLECVQDMDHENMFWYRQDPGLGLRLIYFSYDVKMKEKGDIPEGYSVSREKKERFSLILESASTNQTSMYLCASSLSGGGAGQPQHFGDGTRLSIL.

In nucleotides, the CDR3 is TGCGCCAGCAGCAGAGGACAGACCCAAGAGACCCAGTACTTC. It is translated as CASSRGQTQETQYF. V is TRBV5-1 and J is TRBJ2-5; D is perhaps TRBD1 (6 bases). V lost 4 bases and J lost 1, with 11 bases in between. The CDR3 sequence is 14 residues long. CDR1 is SGHRS and CDR2 is YFSETQ in the germline V gene.

This clonotype has only a few counts. CDR3 nucleotide sequence: TGTGCCAGCAGCCCCACAGGAGGCGGCTACACCGGGGAGCTGTTTTTT. Amino acids: CASSPTGGGYTGELFF. The V call is TRBV9, the J call TRBJ2-2; possibly TRBD1 or TRBD2 for D (5 bases each). The CDR3 contains 16 residues. V was trimmed by 4 bases and J by 3 bases, leaving 16 bases between them. CDR1 is SGDLS, CDR2 YYNGEE, per germline.

The chain uses TRBV19 and TRBJ1-2; D not resolved. V lost 7 bases, J lost 5 bases, and 11 bases lay in between. The CDR3 runs 12 residues. The germline CDR1 and CDR2 sequences are LNHDA and SQIVND (reference sequence). CDR3 sequence: CASTESGYGYTF. Here the CDR3 DNA reads TGTGCCAGTACTGAAAGCGGGTATGGCTACACCTTC.

The chain employs TRBV9 and TRBJ2-5, with 8 positions matching TRBD2. This CDR3 spans 15 amino acids. Germline CDR1 is SGDLS and CDR2 is YYNGEE. Trimming cost V 4 bases and J 4 bases; bases outside gene matches: 9. CDR3 bases: TGTGCCAGCAGCCAGATGGCGGCGGGAGGAGAGACCCAGTACTTC. Protein product: CASSQMAAGGETQYF. Filled out from reference TRBV9 and TRBJ2-5, the complete variable domain reads DSGVTQTPKHLITATGQRVTLRCSPRSGDLSVYWYQQSLDQGLQFLIQYYNGEERAKGNILERFSAQQFPDLHSELNLSSLELGDSALYFCASSQMAAGGETQYFGPGTRLLVL.

In its sample, this clonotype was seen many times. V and J are TRBV2 and TRBJ1-2, with a tentative D call TRBD1 (5 bases). This CDR3 has 11 residues. Looked up from germline, CDR1 is SNHLY and CDR2 is FYNNEI. Trimming cost V 7 bases and J 7 bases, with 10 bases left between them. The CDR3 here is CASTGGGGYTF. DNA for the CDR3: TGTGCCAGCACGGGCGGGGGTGGCTACACCTTC.

At least ten counts were recorded for this clonotype. The J gene is TRBJ2-5, the V gene TRBV11-2; 7 nucleotides agree with TRBD2. The CDR3 has 14 residues. Germline loops: CDR1 SGHAT, CDR2 FQNNGV. V was clipped by 5 bases and J by 4 bases; unmatched bases: 7. The CDR3 DNA follows: TGTGCCAGCAGCCGACTAGCTACCGGAGAGACCCAGTACTTC. Translated, it gives CASSRLATGETQYF.

This clonotype was seen repeatedly, ten times or more. The rearrangement uses TRBV12-3 or TRBV12-4 and TRBJ1-2, with D tentatively TRBD1 (6 bases). Deletions cut 5 bases from V and 4 bases from J, with 11 bases between. CDR3 size: 13 residues. CDR3: CASSLRGRYGYTF. DNA for the CDR3: TGTGCCAGCAGTCTCAGGGGTCGCTATGGCTACACCTTC.

This clonotype was observed many times. CDR3 sequence: CASSLAPGLEDTDTQYF. The CDR3 coding sequence is TGTGCCAGCAGCTTAGCCCCGGGACTAGAGGACACAGATACGCAGTATTTT. The chain recombines TRBV7-9 with TRBJ2-3; 8 nucleotides line up with TRBD2. The CDR3 totals 17 residues. Germline CDR1 is SEHNR and CDR2 is FQNEAQ (reference sequence). Unmatched junction bases numbered 7, after V lost 0 bases and J lost 2 bases.

The rearrangement joins TRBV18 to TRBJ1-5, with 9 bases lining up with TRBD1. The CDR3 extends over 16 amino acids. Germline CDR1 and CDR2: KGHSH and LQKENI. The V segment lost 0 bases and the J segment 6 bases; nucleotides outside the gene matches: 6. CDR3 residues: CASSPPGQGLSQPQHF. For the CDR3, the DNA is TGTGCCAGCTCACCACCGGGACAGGGACTCTCTCAGCCCCAGCATTTT. The whole variable domain, remainder taken from reference TRBV18 and TRBJ1-5, is NAGVMQNPRHLVRRRGQEARLRCSPMKGHSHVYWYRQLPEEGLKFMVYLQKENIIDESGMPKERFSAEFPKEGPSILRIQQVVRGDSAAYFCASSPPGQGLSQPQHFGDGTRLSIL.

This clonotype was picked up many times. The gene calls are TRBV7-9 and TRBJ2-7, with 10 bases matching TRBD2. Germline V gene data show CDR1 as SEHNR and CDR2 as FQNEAQ (reference sequence). Trimming at V came to 1 base and at J to 2 bases, leaving 2 bases not matched to a gene. The CDR3 is 15 amino acids. The CDR3 nucleotides read TGTGCCAGCAGCTTAGGGACTAGCGGAACCTACGAGCAGTACTTC. Translation: CASSLGTSGTYEQYF.